Listed below are T cell receptor beta chains from one sample, sequenced in a study of a mutant IDH1 vaccine in newly diagnosed glioma. These receptors have no identified antigens. Method: immunoSEQ multiplex PCR; TCRdb's copy keeps in-frame clones and lacks some. The data show 30,000 to 40,000 clones, with roughly four fifths seen just once and about 24% held by the top ten. Material: PBMCs, obtained from a glioma patient whose treatment included an IDH1 peptide vaccine. The receptors here all came from a man aged 25 to 40 with glioma. Both conserved end residues are part of each CDR3. The D gene is left open where the match is weak. Size values are once, few and many counts, or a class for expanded clones, and some rows have none.

d_gene: TRBD1; abundance: NA; v_gene: TRBV5-1; j_gene: TRBJ2-2; CDR3nt: TGCGCCAGCAGCTTGGGAATACAGGGGTCGGAGCTGTTTTTT; CDR3aa: CASSLGIQGSELFF
d_gene: NA; abundance: NA; v_gene: TRBV4-3; j_gene: TRBJ1-4; CDR3nt: TGCGCCAGCAGCCAAGTGGCCGGGGCCGAAGGTGAAAAACTGTTTTTT; CDR3aa: CASSQVAGAEGEKLFF
d_gene: TRBD1; abundance: NA; v_gene: TRBV5-1; j_gene: TRBJ2-5; CDR3nt: TGCGCCAGCAGCTTGGGGACAGGGGGCCAAGAGACCCAGTACTTC; CDR3aa: CASSLGTGGQETQYF
d_gene: NA; abundance: NA; v_gene: TRBV12-5; j_gene: TRBJ2-5; CDR3nt: TGTGCTAGTGGTTTGGAGGGAAGAGAGACCCAGTACTTC; CDR3aa: CASGLEGRETQYF
d_gene: TRBD2; abundance: NA; v_gene: TRBV4-3; j_gene: TRBJ2-3; CDR3nt: TGCGCCAGCAGCCACCTCTACTCCGGGACTAGCGAAGATACGCAGTATTTT; CDR3aa: CASSHLYSGTSEDTQYF
d_gene: TRBD1; abundance: few; v_gene: TRBV5-1; j_gene: TRBJ1-6; CDR3nt: TGCGCCAGCAGCCTATCAGGGGGTAATTCACCCCTCCACTTT; CDR3aa: CASSLSGGNSPLHF
d_gene: TRBD1; abundance: NA; v_gene: TRBV9; j_gene: TRBJ2-1; CDR3nt: TGTGCCAGCAGCGTAGAGGGGACAGGGGATCAGCAGTTCTTC; CDR3aa: CASSVEGTGDQQFF
d_gene: TRBD1; abundance: NA; v_gene: TRBV28; j_gene: TRBJ1-5; CDR3nt: TGTGCCAGCAGTCCCCCGACAGGGGCGCGTATACAGCCCCAGCATTTT; CDR3aa: CASSPPTGARIQPQHF
d_gene: TRBD2; abundance: NA; v_gene: TRBV2; j_gene: TRBJ2-7; CDR3nt: TGTGCCAGCACCCTCGGACTAGCGGGAGGAAAGGACGAGCAGTACTTC; CDR3aa: CASTLGLAGGKDEQYF
d_gene: NA; abundance: NA; v_gene: TRBV5-1; j_gene: TRBJ1-1; CDR3nt: TGCGCCAGCAGCCTCCAGGGTGGGAACACTGAAGCTTTCTTT; CDR3aa: CASSLQGGNTEAFF
d_gene: NA; abundance: NA; v_gene: TRBV4-1; j_gene: TRBJ2-7; CDR3nt: TGCGCCAGCAGCCAGTATCGGGGGCTTCCCTACGAGCAGTACTTC; CDR3aa: CASSQYRGLPYEQYF
d_gene: NA; abundance: NA; v_gene: TRBV28; j_gene: TRBJ1-4; CDR3nt: TGTGCCAGCAGGCCCCTCGGGGAAAAACTGTTTTTT; CDR3aa: CASRPLGEKLFF
d_gene: NA; abundance: NA; v_gene: TRBV5-1; j_gene: TRBJ1-1; CDR3nt: TGCGCCAGCAGCCTCCAGGTAGAAGACACTGAAGCTTTCTTT; CDR3aa: CASSLQVEDTEAFF
d_gene: NA; abundance: NA; v_gene: TRBV2; j_gene: TRBJ1-4; CDR3nt: TGTGCCAGCAAGGGAGCAAGGAGGGAAAAACTGTTTTTT; CDR3aa: CASKGARREKLFF
d_gene: TRBD2; abundance: NA; v_gene: TRBV30; j_gene: TRBJ2-7; CDR3nt: TGTGCCTGGAGTGTACGGGTCGGGAGGGCCTTCAACGAGCAGTACTTC; CDR3aa: CAWSVRVGRAFNEQYF
d_gene: TRBD1; abundance: NA; v_gene: TRBV10-3; j_gene: TRBJ1-5; CDR3nt: TGTGCCATCAGTGAGTCAGGCACAGGGGTGCGCAATCAGCCCCAGCATTTT; CDR3aa: CAISESGTGVRNQPQHF
d_gene: NA; abundance: NA; v_gene: TRBV4-1; j_gene: TRBJ1-2; CDR3nt: TGCGCCAGCAGCCAAGGAGGGAGTGATGGCTACACCTTC; CDR3aa: CASSQGGSDGYTF
d_gene: TRBD1; abundance: NA; v_gene: TRBV27; j_gene: TRBJ2-3; CDR3nt: TGTGCCAGCAGTTTTCGGACAGGGGAGCTAGATACGCAGTATTTT; CDR3aa: CASSFRTGELDTQYF
d_gene: TRBD1; abundance: few; v_gene: TRBV5-3; j_gene: TRBJ1-5; CDR3nt: TGTGCCAGAAGCGGGGGACAGGGAGACAATCAGCCCCAGCATTTT; CDR3aa: CARSGGQGDNQPQHF
d_gene: NA; abundance: NA; v_gene: TRBV30; j_gene: TRBJ1-1; CDR3nt: TGTGCCTGGAGCGGACAGCCGAACACTGAAGCTTTCTTT; CDR3aa: CAWSGQPNTEAFF
d_gene: NA; abundance: NA; v_gene: TRBV21-1; j_gene: TRBJ2-5; CDR3nt: TGTGCCAGCACCCCGGGACTAGAGCGAAGATGGGAGACCCAGTACTTC; CDR3aa: CASTPGLERRWETQYF
d_gene: TRBD1; abundance: NA; v_gene: TRBV11-2; j_gene: TRBJ2-7; CDR3nt: TGTGCCAGCAGCCCTCGGGACAGTGAGTTTTCCGAGCAGTACTTC; CDR3aa: CASSPRDSEFSEQYF
d_gene: NA; abundance: NA; v_gene: TRBV19; j_gene: TRBJ1-2; CDR3nt: TGTGCCAGCAGCACAGGGACATATGGCTACACCTTC; CDR3aa: CASSTGTYGYTF
d_gene: NA; abundance: few; v_gene: TRBV30; j_gene: TRBJ1-5; CDR3nt: TGTGCCTGGAGTGAGGCCTGGGCAGGGCCTAATCAGCCCCAGCATTTT; CDR3aa: CAWSEAWAGPNQPQHF
d_gene: TRBD2; abundance: once; v_gene: TRBV5-4; j_gene: TRBJ2-1; CDR3nt: TGTGCCAGCAGCGAGGGGCTAGCGGGAGGGTACAATGAGCAGTTCTTC; CDR3aa: CASSEGLAGGYNEQFF
d_gene: NA; abundance: NA; v_gene: TRBV4-3; j_gene: TRBJ1-1; CDR3nt: TGCGCCAGCAGCCAACAAACAGGGCGGACTGAAGCTTTCTTT; CDR3aa: CASSQQTGRTEAFF
d_gene: NA; abundance: once; v_gene: TRBV5-4; j_gene: TRBJ2-3; CDR3nt: TGTGCCAGCAGCTTGGAGGGGGGGAGGTCAGATACGCAGTATTTT; CDR3aa: CASSLEGGRSDTQYF
d_gene: NA; abundance: NA; v_gene: TRBV2; j_gene: TRBJ1-1; CDR3nt: TGTGCCAGCACCGTTAGGGGGGGCGCCTCTGAAGCTTTCTTT; CDR3aa: CASTVRGGASEAFF
d_gene: NA; abundance: NA; v_gene: TRBV18; j_gene: TRBJ1-2; CDR3nt: TGTGCCAGCTCATCCATATGGGGGCAGAGCTATGGCTACACCTTC; CDR3aa: CASSSIWGQSYGYTF
d_gene: TRBD1; abundance: NA; v_gene: TRBV6-1; j_gene: TRBJ1-4; CDR3nt: TGTGCCAGCAACGATCTCGGGACAGTTAATGAAAAACTGTTTTTT; CDR3aa: CASNDLGTVNEKLFF
d_gene: NA; abundance: NA; v_gene: TRBV6-5; j_gene: TRBJ2-1; CDR3nt: TGTGCCAGCAGTCAAGGGGCAGGCTACAATGAGCAGTTCTTC; CDR3aa: CASSQGAGYNEQFF
d_gene: NA; abundance: NA; v_gene: TRBV29-1; j_gene: TRBJ2-3; CDR3nt: TGCAGCGTTAGGTCTGGCGGGACGTCCACAGATACGCAGTATTTT; CDR3aa: CSVRSGGTSTDTQYF
d_gene: TRBD2; abundance: NA; v_gene: TRBV19; j_gene: TRBJ2-1; CDR3nt: TGTGCCAGTAGGCCGACTAGCAATCACAATGAGCAGTTCTTC; CDR3aa: CASRPTSNHNEQFF
d_gene: NA; abundance: NA; v_gene: TRBV18; j_gene: TRBJ1-2; CDR3nt: TGTGCCAGCTCACCCTCCGATCAGTATGGCTACACCTTC; CDR3aa: CASSPSDQYGYTF
d_gene: NA; abundance: NA; v_gene: TRBV6-7; j_gene: TRBJ1-3; CDR3nt: TGTGCCAGCAGTCACAGGGCAGGTGGGTTAGGTGGAAACACCATATATTTT; CDR3aa: CASSHRAGGLGGNTIYF
d_gene: NA; abundance: NA; v_gene: TRBV19; j_gene: TRBJ1-5; CDR3nt: TGTGCCACTGGGGTGATTGAGCGGGCACAGCCCCAGCATTTT; CDR3aa: CATGVIERAQPQHF
d_gene: NA; abundance: NA; v_gene: TRBV29-1; j_gene: TRBJ2-7; CDR3nt: TGCAGCGCAGGCGAACCCCTCTCCGAGCAGTACTTC; CDR3aa: CSAGEPLSEQYF
d_gene: NA; abundance: NA; v_gene: TRBV27; j_gene: TRBJ2-1; CDR3nt: TGTGCCAGCAGTTCGCAATTCAATGGGACGGGTTGGCAGTTCTTC; CDR3aa: CASSSQFNGTGWQFF
d_gene: NA; abundance: few; v_gene: TRBV19; j_gene: TRBJ1-1; CDR3nt: TGTGCCAGTAGTATAGTTGCACAAGGCGCTGAAGCTTTCTTT; CDR3aa: CASSIVAQGAEAFF
d_gene: TRBD2; abundance: NA; v_gene: TRBV30; j_gene: TRBJ2-7; CDR3nt: TGTGCCTGGAGTTATCGCCCGGGACTAGCGGGAGACTACGAGCAGTACTTC; CDR3aa: CAWSYRPGLAGDYEQYF
d_gene: NA; abundance: NA; v_gene: TRBV7-2; j_gene: TRBJ1-6; CDR3nt: TGTGCCAGCAGCTTAGCGGTTGGTCCCCTCCACTTT; CDR3aa: CASSLAVGPLHF
d_gene: TRBD1; abundance: NA; v_gene: TRBV30; j_gene: TRBJ1-6; CDR3nt: TGTGCCTGGCTCGGACAGGCCACTCCTAATTCACCCCTCCACTTT; CDR3aa: CAWLGQATPNSPLHF
d_gene: NA; abundance: few; v_gene: TRBV2; j_gene: TRBJ1-4; CDR3nt: TGTGCCAGCAGTGGTAAAATTAATGAAAAACTGTTTTTT; CDR3aa: CASSGKINEKLFF
d_gene: NA; abundance: NA; v_gene: TRBV5-1; j_gene: TRBJ2-1; CDR3nt: TGCGCCAGCAGCTCGGAAAGCTCCTACAATGAGCAGTTCTTC; CDR3aa: CASSSESSYNEQFF
d_gene: TRBD1; abundance: NA; v_gene: TRBV27; j_gene: TRBJ1-1; CDR3nt: TGTGCCAGCAGTCCCCTACAGGGGGACACTGAAGCTTTCTTT; CDR3aa: CASSPLQGDTEAFF
d_gene: TRBD1; abundance: NA; v_gene: TRBV7-2; j_gene: TRBJ1-1; CDR3nt: TGTGCCAGCAGCTTCCCGGGACAGACCCGTGAAGCTTTCTTT; CDR3aa: CASSFPGQTREAFF
d_gene: NA; abundance: once; v_gene: TRBV7-7; j_gene: TRBJ2-3; CDR3nt: TGTGCCAGCAGTAGGGACCCTACAGATACGCAGTATTTT; CDR3aa: CASSRDPTDTQYF
d_gene: NA; abundance: NA; v_gene: TRBV5-6; j_gene: TRBJ1-1; CDR3nt: TGTGCCAGCAGCTTGGAATGGTCAGAACTAGAAGCTTTCTTT; CDR3aa: CASSLEWSELEAFF
d_gene: NA; abundance: NA; v_gene: TRBV9; j_gene: TRBJ2-7; CDR3nt: TGTGCCAGCAGCCCGCAACCGGACGGGCGTTACGAGCAGTACTTC; CDR3aa: CASSPQPDGRYEQYF
d_gene: NA; abundance: NA; v_gene: TRBV11-2; j_gene: TRBJ2-1; CDR3nt: TGTGCCAGCAGCTTAGGCGTGCAGTACAATGAGCAGTTCTTC; CDR3aa: CASSLGVQYNEQFF